These T cell receptor beta chains were read from a single sample in a study of technical replicates of blood from a few donors. Repertoires were generated with immunoSEQ multiplex PCR, while TCRdb's copy carries only in-frame clones and drops some. The sample lists tens of thousands of clones, 94% occurring once. Sequences were obtained from T cells isolated from PBMCs. The receptors stem from a human donor in good health. The CDR3 runs from the conserved cysteine through the conserved F or W. The order of the fields is D gene, J gene, V gene, clone size, CDR3 DNA, CDR3 protein. A D gene is named only where the DNA matches it firmly. Some rows mark clone size as missing; the rest say once, few, many or name a class of expanded clone.

TRBD2,TRBJ2-1,TRBV9,-,TGTGCCAGCAGCGTAGTCGAGCGGGGGGTATATGAGCAGTTCTTC,CASSVVERGVYEQFF
-,TRBJ2-1,TRBV9,-,TGTGCCAGCAATGCGGGAATCCTCTACAATGAGCAGTTCTTC,CASNAGILYNEQFF
TRBD1,TRBJ1-2,TRBV6-1,-,TGTGCCAGCAGCGCCGGGACAGGGCCTTATGGCTACACCTTC,CASSAGTGPYGYTF
-,TRBJ2-3,TRBV9,-,TGTGCCAGCAGCGGGGCGGGTCTCACAGATACGCAGTATTTT,CASSGAGLTDTQYF
-,TRBJ2-3,TRBV10-1,once,TGCGCCAGCAGTGAGTCGAACCCAGCGGGTTCCGATACGCAGTATTTT,CASSESNPAGSDTQYF
-,TRBJ2-5,TRBV27,-,TGTGCCAGCAGTTTATCGCGGTTCGACAGCCTCCAAGAGACCCAGTACTTC,CASSLSRFDSLQETQYF
TRBD2,TRBJ2-1,TRBV7-2,-,TGTGCCAGCAGCTACAGCGGGGGGGCCTACAATGAGCAGTTCTTC,CASSYSGGAYNEQFF
-,TRBJ2-3,TRBV6-4,once,TGTGCCAGCGCGGACTACCGCACAGATACGCAGTATTTT,CASADYRTDTQYF
-,TRBJ2-7,TRBV19,-,TGTGCCAGTAGTATAGGTCAGGGAAACTACGAGCAGTACTTC,CASSIGQGNYEQYF
TRBD2,TRBJ2-1,TRBV19,-,TGTGCCAGTAGTATTTCTCGACTAGCGGGAGTGGGTAACTACAATGAGCAGTTCTTC,CASSISRLAGVGNYNEQFF
-,TRBJ2-6,TRBV5-1,few,TGCGCCAGCATGGGCGATCGCGGGTCCGGGGCCAACGTCCTGACTTTC,CASMGDRGSGANVLTF
TRBD1,TRBJ1-2,TRBV6-1,-,TGTGCCAGCAGCCCTGGGACAGACTTTTCCTATGGCTACACCTTC,CASSPGTDFSYGYTF
TRBD1,TRBJ1-2,TRBV7-9,once,TGTGCCAGCAGCTTAGCGCTACAGGGGGGCGAAGGCTACACCTTC,CASSLALQGGEGYTF
TRBD1,TRBJ1-2,TRBV7-9,-,TGTGCCAGCAGCTTAACAGGGGGCGTATACTATGGCTACACCTTC,CASSLTGGVYYGYTF
TRBD1,TRBJ1-3,TRBV10-3,-,TGTGCCATCGGGACAGGGGATTTATACACCATATATTTT,CAIGTGDLYTIYF
-,TRBJ2-7,TRBV28,-,TGTGCCAGCAGCCCGAGAGCGACCTACGAGCAGTACTTC,CASSPRATYEQYF
-,TRBJ2-1,TRBV25-1,-,TGTGCCAGCAGTGAATTCGGGCAGGGAAGTGGTGAGCAGTTCTTC,CASSEFGQGSGEQFF
-,TRBJ2-3,TRBV10-1,-,TGCGCCAGCAGCAACGACCCCCCCGCGGAAGCAGCAGTAGATACGCAGTATTTT,CASSNDPPAEAAVDTQYF
TRBD1,TRBJ2-1,TRBV2,-,TGTGCCAGCAGAGACTCCCGGACAGGGCGGGAATACAATGAGCAGTTCTTC,CASRDSRTGREYNEQFF
-,TRBJ1-2,TRBV19,-,TGTGCCAGTAGTATGGGAGCGGGGCTCTATGGCTACACCTTC,CASSMGAGLYGYTF
TRBD1,TRBJ2-1,TRBV27,-,TGTGCCAGCAGTTTGGTGACAGGGGGCTCTGAGCAGTTCTTC,CASSLVTGGSEQFF
-,TRBJ2-7,TRBV2,-,TGTGCCAGCCGCTATAGGGAGAGCTCCTACGAGCAGTACTTC,CASRYRESSYEQYF
-,TRBJ2-7,TRBV14,-,TGTGCCAGCAGCCACCAATTCGGGGGTCAAAAGGGGCCGTACGAGCAGTACTTC,CASSHQFGGQKGPYEQYF
-,TRBJ1-1,TRBV28,-,TGTGCCAGCAGTTTAGAGTCCAGGGGACCTGAAGCTTTCTTT,CASSLESRGPEAFF
-,TRBJ1-2,TRBV6-5,-,TGTGCCAGCTCACGTACCGGACAGTCTCCTGGTGGCTACACCTTC,CASSRTGQSPGGYTF
TRBD2,TRBJ2-1,TRBV5-6,-,TGTGCCAGCAGCCTTCGACTAGCGGGTTCAATTGAGCAGTTCTTC,CASSLRLAGSIEQFF
TRBD1,TRBJ2-1,TRBV7-9,-,TGTGCCAGCAGCTTGGGACAGGGGGCAAATGAGCAGTTCTTC,CASSLGQGANEQFF
-,TRBJ2-5,TRBV6-1,-,TGTGCCAGCAGTGAAGGGTCAGGGTTAGAGACCCAGTACTTC,CASSEGSGLETQYF
TRBD1,TRBJ2-3,TRBV2,-,TGTGCCAGCATCCCGGACAGGGCGACAGATACGCAGTATTTT,CASIPDRATDTQYF
-,TRBJ1-1,TRBV6-5,-,TGTGCCAGCAGTTACGAATGGCGGGGGATGAACACTGAAGCTTTCTTT,CASSYEWRGMNTEAFF
-,TRBJ2-2,TRBV4-2,-,TGTGCCAGCAGCCAAGTTTTAAGAACTAGCCGAAGGCCCGGGGAGCTGTTTTTT,CASSQVLRTSRRPGELFF
-,TRBJ2-3,TRBV2,once,TGTGCCAGCAGTGTCCCAGGGGCACATACGCAGTATTTT,CASSVPGAHTQYF
-,TRBJ1-2,TRBV28,-,TGTGCCAGCAGGCTACCGACGGGATATGGCTACACCTTC,CASRLPTGYGYTF
-,TRBJ1-1,TRBV6-5,-,TGTGCCAGCTGCCATGGACAGAGCACTGAAGCTTTCTTT,CASCHGQSTEAFF
-,TRBJ1-4,TRBV5-1,-,TGCGCCAGCAGCGCTATGGGCTCGGGGGATGAAAAACTGTTTTTT,CASSAMGSGDEKLFF
-,TRBJ2-1,TRBV4-1,-,TGCGCCAGCAGCCAGGCGGGGGCCCGAAACAATGAGCAGTTCTTC,CASSQAGARNNEQFF
-,TRBJ1-6,TRBV11-3,once,TGTGCCAGCAGCTTACGGTCTGGAAGGGGAGGTCTAAATTCACCCCTCCACTTT,CASSLRSGRGGLNSPLHF
TRBD2,TRBJ2-3,TRBV10-1,-,TGCGCCAGCAGTGACGGGGGGGCAGATACGCAGTATTTT,CASSDGGADTQYF
TRBD1,TRBJ1-6,TRBV5-6,-,TGTGCCAGCAGGGTTGGACAGGGGGTGCGTTCACCCCTCCACTTT,CASRVGQGVRSPLHF